This T cell receptor (beta chain) was retrieved from a study of cytomegalovirus exposure and HLA in healthy donors. Here immunoSEQ multiplex PCR was the method, and the copy in TCRdb shows in-frame clones only, minus some. Here the sample spans 150,000 to 200,000 clones, 90% to 97% being singletons. Germline V lookup: CDR1 SEHNR, CDR2 FQNEAQ (reference sequence). Losses at the gene ends were 5 bases for V and 5 bases for J; bases not matched to a gene: 9. CDR3 length equals 16 residues. The rearrangement joins TRBV7-9 to TRBJ2-3; 11 bases align to TRBD2. The source is a woman aged 18-30 years in good health and CMV-seronegative. Sequencing used PBMCs. CDR3 DNA sequence: TGTGCCAGCAGCAGGGTGGGGGGACTAGCGGTAGATACGCAGTATTTT. Amino acids: CASSRVGGLAVDTQYF.